This entry concerns a single T cell receptor beta chain. Original analysis: Quantification of nucleated cells was approximated via reference gene primer amplification. Here immunoSEQ multiplex PCR was the method, and the copy in TCRdb shows in-frame clones only, minus some. The DNA gave D and trimming, while V, J and clone size come from that table. The table records 100,000 to 140,000 clones, about 91% of them present only once. The sample is drawn from a study of blood T cell repertoires in COVID-19. In the study overall: From the United States, Italy and Spain came samples of acute and convalescent COVID-19. T cells, B-cell-depleted T cells, or PBMCs provided the cDNA or gDNA that served as material.

Trimming removed 4 bases at V and 0 bases at J, with 5 bases between. The CDR3 spans 12 residues. Germline V CDR1 and CDR2: SGHNT, YYREEE (reference sequence). V and J are TRBV5-4 and TRBJ2-7; TRBD1 is a possible D gene (5 bases). The source of this sequence is a man aged 50-60 years with active or convalescent COVID-19. Sequencing was performed on peripheral blood. The CDR3 reads CASSGASYEQYF. The CDR3 nucleotides read TGTGCCAGCAGCGGGGCCTCCTACGAGCAGTACTTC.